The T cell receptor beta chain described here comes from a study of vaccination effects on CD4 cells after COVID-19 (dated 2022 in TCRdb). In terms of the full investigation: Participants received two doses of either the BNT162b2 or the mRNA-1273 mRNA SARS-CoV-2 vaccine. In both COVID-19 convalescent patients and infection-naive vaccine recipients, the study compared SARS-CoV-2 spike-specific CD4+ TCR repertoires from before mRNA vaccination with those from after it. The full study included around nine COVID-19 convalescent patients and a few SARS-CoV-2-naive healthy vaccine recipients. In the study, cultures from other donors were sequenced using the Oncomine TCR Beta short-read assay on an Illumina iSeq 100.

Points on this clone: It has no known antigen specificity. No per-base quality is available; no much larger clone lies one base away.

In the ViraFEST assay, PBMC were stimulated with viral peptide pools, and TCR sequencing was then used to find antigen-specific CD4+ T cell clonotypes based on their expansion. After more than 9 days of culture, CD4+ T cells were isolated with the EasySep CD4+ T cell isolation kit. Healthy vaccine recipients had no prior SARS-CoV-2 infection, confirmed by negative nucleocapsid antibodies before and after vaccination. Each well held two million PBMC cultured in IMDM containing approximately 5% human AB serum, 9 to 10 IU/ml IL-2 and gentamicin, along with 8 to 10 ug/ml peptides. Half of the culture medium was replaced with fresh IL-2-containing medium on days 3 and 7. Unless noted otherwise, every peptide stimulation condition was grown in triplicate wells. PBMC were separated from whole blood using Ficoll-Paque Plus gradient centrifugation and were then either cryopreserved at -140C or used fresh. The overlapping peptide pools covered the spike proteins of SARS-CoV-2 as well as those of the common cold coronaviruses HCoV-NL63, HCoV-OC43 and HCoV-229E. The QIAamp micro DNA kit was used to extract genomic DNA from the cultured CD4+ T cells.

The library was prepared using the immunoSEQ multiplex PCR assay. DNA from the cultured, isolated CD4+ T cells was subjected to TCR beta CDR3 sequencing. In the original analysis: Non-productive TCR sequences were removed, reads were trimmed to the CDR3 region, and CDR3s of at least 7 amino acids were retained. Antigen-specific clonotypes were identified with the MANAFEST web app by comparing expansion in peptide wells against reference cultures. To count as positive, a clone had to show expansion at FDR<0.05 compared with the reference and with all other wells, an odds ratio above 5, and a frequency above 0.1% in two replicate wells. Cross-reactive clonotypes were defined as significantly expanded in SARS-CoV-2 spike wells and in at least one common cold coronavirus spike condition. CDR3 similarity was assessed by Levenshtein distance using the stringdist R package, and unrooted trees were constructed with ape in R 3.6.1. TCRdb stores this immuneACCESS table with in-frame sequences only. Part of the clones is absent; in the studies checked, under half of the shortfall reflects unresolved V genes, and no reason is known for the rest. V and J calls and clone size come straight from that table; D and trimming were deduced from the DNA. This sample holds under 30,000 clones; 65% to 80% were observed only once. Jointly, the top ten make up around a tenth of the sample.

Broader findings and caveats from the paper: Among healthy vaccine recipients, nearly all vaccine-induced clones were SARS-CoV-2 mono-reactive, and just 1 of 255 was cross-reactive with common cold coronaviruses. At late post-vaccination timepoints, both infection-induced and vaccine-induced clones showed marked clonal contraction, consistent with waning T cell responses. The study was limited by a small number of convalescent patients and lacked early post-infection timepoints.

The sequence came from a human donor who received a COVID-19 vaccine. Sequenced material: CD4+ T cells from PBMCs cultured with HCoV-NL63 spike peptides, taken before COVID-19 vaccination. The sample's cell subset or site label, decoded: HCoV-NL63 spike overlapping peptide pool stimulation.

The CDR3 region reads CASSFGGGTGELFF. The bases read TGTGCCAGCAGCTTTGGCGGGGGCACCGGGGAGCTGTTTTTT. The chain employs TRBV7-7 and TRBJ2-2; the junction holds 7 bases that match TRBD2. CDR1 SSHAT and CDR2 FNYEAQ were looked up in the germline V gene (reference sequence). Germline trimming: 3 bases from V, 4 bases from J; junction bases outside gene matches: 2. The CDR3 numbers 14 residues from cysteine through phenylalanine. Kept here is only the CDR3 DNA, which spans 42 bases and is read in frame from base 1.